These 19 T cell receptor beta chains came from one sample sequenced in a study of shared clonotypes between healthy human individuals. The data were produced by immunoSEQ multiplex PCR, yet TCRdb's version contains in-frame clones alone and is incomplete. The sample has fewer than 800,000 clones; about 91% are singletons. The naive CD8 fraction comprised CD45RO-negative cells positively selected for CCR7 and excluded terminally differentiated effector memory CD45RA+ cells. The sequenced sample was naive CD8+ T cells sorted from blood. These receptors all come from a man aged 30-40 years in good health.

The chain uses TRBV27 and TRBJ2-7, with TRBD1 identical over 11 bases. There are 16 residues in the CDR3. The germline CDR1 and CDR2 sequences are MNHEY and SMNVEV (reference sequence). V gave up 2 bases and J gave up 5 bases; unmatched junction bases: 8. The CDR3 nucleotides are TGTGCCAGCAGTTTACTCGCAGGACAGGGGGCAGACGAGCAGTACTTC. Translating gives CASSLLAGQGADEQYF.

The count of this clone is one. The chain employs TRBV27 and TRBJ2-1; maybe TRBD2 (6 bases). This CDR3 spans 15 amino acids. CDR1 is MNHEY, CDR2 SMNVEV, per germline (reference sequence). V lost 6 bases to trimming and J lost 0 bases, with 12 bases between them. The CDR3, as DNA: TGTGCCAGCAGACCTACTAGCACCTCCTACAATGAGCAGTTCTTC. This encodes CASRPTSTSYNEQFF.

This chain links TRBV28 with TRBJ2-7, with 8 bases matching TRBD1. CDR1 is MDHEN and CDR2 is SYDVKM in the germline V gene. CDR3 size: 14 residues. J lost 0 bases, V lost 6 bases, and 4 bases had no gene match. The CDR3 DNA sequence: TGTGCCAGCAGACGACAGGGGAGCTCCTACGAGCAGTACTTC. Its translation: CASRRQGSSYEQYF.

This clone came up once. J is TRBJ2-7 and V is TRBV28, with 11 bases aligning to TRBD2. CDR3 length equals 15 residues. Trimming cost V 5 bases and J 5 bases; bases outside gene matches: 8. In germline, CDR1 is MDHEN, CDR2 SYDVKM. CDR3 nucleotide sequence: TGTGCCAGCAGTCCCTCACTAGCGGGAGTCCACGAGCAGTACTTC. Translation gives CASSPSLAGVHEQYF.

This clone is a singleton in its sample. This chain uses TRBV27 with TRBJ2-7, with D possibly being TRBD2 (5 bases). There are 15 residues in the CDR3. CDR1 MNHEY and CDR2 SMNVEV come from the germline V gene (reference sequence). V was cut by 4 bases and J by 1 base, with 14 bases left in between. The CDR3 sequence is CASSSWRVQSYEQYF. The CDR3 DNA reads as TGTGCCAGCAGTTCGTGGCGGGTTCAATCCTACGAGCAGTACTTC.

The CDR3 DNA sequence: TGTGCCAGCTCACCCCCCCAGGGGAGGAGAACAGATACGCAGTATTTT. The encoded protein is CASSPPQGRRTDTQYF. This chain uses TRBV18 with TRBJ2-3; D is possibly TRBD1 or TRBD2 (6 bases each). The CDR3 loop spans 16 amino acids. Germline V gene data show CDR1 as KGHSH and CDR2 as LQKENI. V lost 3 bases and J lost 3, with 16 bases in between. Full variable domain (rest looked up from reference TRBV18 and TRBJ2-3): NAGVMQNPRHLVRRRGQEARLRCSPMKGHSHVYWYRQLPEEGLKFMVYLQKENIIDESGMPKERFSAEFPKEGPSILRIQQVVRGDSAAYFCASSPPQGRRTDTQYFGPGTRLTVL.

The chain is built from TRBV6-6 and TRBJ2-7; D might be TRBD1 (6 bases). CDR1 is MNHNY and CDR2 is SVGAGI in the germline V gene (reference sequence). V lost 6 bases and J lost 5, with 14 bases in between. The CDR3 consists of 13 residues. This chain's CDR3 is CASSPLTGNEQYF. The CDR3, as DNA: TGTGCCAGCAGCCCACTTACAGGGAACGAGCAGTACTTC.

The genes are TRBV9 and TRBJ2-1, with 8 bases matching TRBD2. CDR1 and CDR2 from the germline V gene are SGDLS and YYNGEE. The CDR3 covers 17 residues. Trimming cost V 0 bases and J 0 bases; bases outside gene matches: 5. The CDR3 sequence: CASSVDPSGSSYNEQFF. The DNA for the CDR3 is TGTGCCAGCAGCGTAGATCCCAGCGGGAGCTCCTACAATGAGCAGTTCTTC.

The DNA for the CDR3 is TGTGCCAGCAGCCTAGCGGGGTCCTACGAGCAGTACTTC. Translating gives CASSLAGSYEQYF. V gene TRBV2 combines with J gene TRBJ2-7; the match to TRBD2 covers 9 bases. This CDR3 is built from 13 residues. From germline, CDR1 is SNHLY and CDR2 FYNNEI. The trim removed 6 bases at V and 1 base at J, leaving 1 base unmatched.

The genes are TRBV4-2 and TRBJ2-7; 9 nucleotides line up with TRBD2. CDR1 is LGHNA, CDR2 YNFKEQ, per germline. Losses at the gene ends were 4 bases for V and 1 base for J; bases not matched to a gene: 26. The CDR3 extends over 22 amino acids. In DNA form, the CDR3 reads TGTGCCAGCAGCCGAAGGGGGGGGCTAGCGGGACACGCCACCCCAAATTCCTACGAGCAGTACTTC. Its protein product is CASSRRGGLAGHATPNSYEQYF.

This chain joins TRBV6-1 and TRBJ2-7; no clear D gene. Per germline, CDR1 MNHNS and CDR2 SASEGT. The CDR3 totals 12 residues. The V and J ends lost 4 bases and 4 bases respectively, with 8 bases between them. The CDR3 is CASSVSIYEQYF. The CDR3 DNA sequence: TGTGCCAGCAGTGTTTCGATATACGAGCAGTACTTC.

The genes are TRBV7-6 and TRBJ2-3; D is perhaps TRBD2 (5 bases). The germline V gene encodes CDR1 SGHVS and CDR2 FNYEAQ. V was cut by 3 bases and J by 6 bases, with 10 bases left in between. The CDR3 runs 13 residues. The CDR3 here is CASSLGERDTQYF. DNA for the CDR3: TGTGCCAGCAGCTTGGGCGAGCGGGATACGCAGTATTTT.

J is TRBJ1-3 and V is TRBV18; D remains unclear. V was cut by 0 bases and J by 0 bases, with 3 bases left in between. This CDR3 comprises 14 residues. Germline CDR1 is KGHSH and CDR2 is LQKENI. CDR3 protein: CASSPPGSGNTIYF. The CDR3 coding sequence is TGTGCCAGCTCACCACCGGGCTCTGGAAACACCATATATTTT. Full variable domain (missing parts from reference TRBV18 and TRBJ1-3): NAGVMQNPRHLVRRRGQEARLRCSPMKGHSHVYWYRQLPEEGLKFMVYLQKENIIDESGMPKERFSAEFPKEGPSILRIQQVVRGDSAAYFCASSPPGSGNTIYFGEGSWLTVV.

The CDR3 protein is CASSSPLFGTSGRDRLEQYF. DNA of the CDR3: TGTGCCAGCAGCTCCCCTCTTTTCGGGACTAGCGGTCGGGACCGCCTCGAGCAGTACTTC. This rearrangement joins TRBV7-6 to TRBJ2-7, with TRBD2 matching 11 bases. The V gene's germline CDR1 is SGHVS and CDR2 FNYEAQ. V shed 4 bases, J shed 6 bases, and the junction held 23 bases outside the gene matches. This CDR3 has 20 amino acids.

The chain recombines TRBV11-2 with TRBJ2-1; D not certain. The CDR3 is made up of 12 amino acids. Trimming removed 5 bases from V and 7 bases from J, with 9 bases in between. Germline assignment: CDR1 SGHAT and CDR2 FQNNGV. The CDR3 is CASSPKGNEQFF. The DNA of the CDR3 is TGTGCCAGCAGCCCCAAGGGAAATGAGCAGTTCTTC. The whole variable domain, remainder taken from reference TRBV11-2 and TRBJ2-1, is EAGVAQSPRYKIIEKRQSVAFWCNPISGHATLYWYQQILGQGPKLLIQFQNNGVVDDSQLPKDRFSAERLKGVDSTLKIQPAKLEDSAVYLCASSPKGNEQFFGPGTRLTVL.

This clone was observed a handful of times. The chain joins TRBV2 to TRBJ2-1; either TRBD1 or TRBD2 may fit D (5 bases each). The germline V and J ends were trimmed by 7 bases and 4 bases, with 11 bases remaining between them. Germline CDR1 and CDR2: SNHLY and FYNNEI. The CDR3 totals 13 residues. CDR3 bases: TGTGCCAGCACGGGACCGGGGTACAATGAGCAGTTCTTC. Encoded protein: CASTGPGYNEQFF.

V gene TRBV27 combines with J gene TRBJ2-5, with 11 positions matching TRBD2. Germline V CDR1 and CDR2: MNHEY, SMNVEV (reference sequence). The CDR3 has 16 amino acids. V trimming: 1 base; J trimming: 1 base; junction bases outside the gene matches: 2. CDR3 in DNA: TGTGCCAGCAGTTTATTAGCGGGAGGGCCCCAAGAGACCCAGTACTTC. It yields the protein CASSLLAGGPQETQYF.

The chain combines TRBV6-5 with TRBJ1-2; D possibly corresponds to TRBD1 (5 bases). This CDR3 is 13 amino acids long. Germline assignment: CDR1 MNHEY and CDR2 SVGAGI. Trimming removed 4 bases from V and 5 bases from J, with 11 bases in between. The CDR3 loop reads CASSWGTDYGYTF. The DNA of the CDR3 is TGTGCCAGCAGTTGGGGCACAGATTATGGCTACACCTTC.

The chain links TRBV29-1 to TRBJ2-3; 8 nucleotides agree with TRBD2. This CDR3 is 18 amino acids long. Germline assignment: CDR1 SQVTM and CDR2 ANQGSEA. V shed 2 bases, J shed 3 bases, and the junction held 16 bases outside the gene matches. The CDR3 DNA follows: TGCAGCGTTGAAACGGGTACCGGGAGGGCCGTTATAACAGATACGCAGTATTTT. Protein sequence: CSVETGTGRAVITDTQYF.